The 12 T cell receptor beta chains listed next were all sequenced from one sample in a study of T cell responses to AZD1222 COVID-19 vaccine. Profiled with immunoSEQ multiplex PCR; TCRdb holds only in-frame clones, not every one. The sample contains some 100,000 clones, more than 85% of which appear only once. Sequencing was performed on peripheral blood, taken 28 days after the second AZD1222 dose. The origin of the receptors is an adult who received the AZD1222 COVID-19 vaccine.

This clone was detected only once. The chain combines TRBV23-1 with TRBJ2-7; tentative D call: TRBD1 (5 bases). TRBV23-1 is an open reading frame whose function is uncertain. Trimming shortened V by 2 bases and J by 2 bases, and 10 bases separated the two germline ends. This CDR3 spans 14 amino acids. CDR3 sequence (DNA): TGCGCCAGCAGTCAACCCTCAGGGACCTACGAGCAGTACTTC. Encoded protein: CASSQPSGTYEQYF.

The chain recombines TRBV11-3 with TRBJ2-7; TRBD2 agrees at 9 bases. CDR1 SGHNT and CDR2 YENEEA come from the germline V gene. V was pared by 3 bases and J by 5 bases, with 2 bases of the junction left unmatched. This CDR3 spans 13 amino acids. The CDR3 reads CASSFSGRNEQYF. The CDR3 DNA is TGTGCCAGCAGCTTCAGCGGGAGGAACGAGCAGTACTTC.

The rearrangement uses TRBV19 and TRBJ2-7; D gene unclear. This CDR3 is 14 amino acids long. CDR1 LNHDA and CDR2 SQIVND come from the germline V gene (reference sequence). V was cut by 6 bases and J by 0 bases, with 12 bases left in between. CDR3 in DNA: TGTGCCAGTAGGCCCGAACGCCTCTCCTACGAGCAGTACTTC. Its translation is CASRPERLSYEQYF.

The genes are TRBV25-1 and TRBJ1-3; no clear D gene. Between the trimmed V and J ends, which lost 4 bases and 1 base, there was a span of 2 bases. CDR1 MGHDK and CDR2 SYGVNS come from the germline V gene. The CDR3 loop spans 12 amino acids. The CDR3 bases are TGTGCCAGCAGTGTATCTGGAAACACCATATATTTT. This codes for CASSVSGNTIYF.

V gene TRBV28 combines with J gene TRBJ1-5; 9 bases are shared with TRBD1. The V and J ends lost 4 bases and 0 bases, in that order; junction bases with no gene match: 7. The CDR3 totals 17 residues. In germline, CDR1 is MDHEN, CDR2 SYDVKM. CDR3 in DNA: TGTGCCAGCAGTTCGGGACAGGGCTATTATAGCAATCAGCCCCAGCATTTT. This encodes CASSSGQGYYSNQPQHF. The variable domain in full, completed from reference TRBV28 and TRBJ1-5, reads DVKVTQSSRYLVKRTGEKVFLECVQDMDHENMFWYRQDPGLGLRLIYFSYDVKMKEKGDIPEGYSVSREKKERFSLILESASTNQTSMYLCASSSGQGYYSNQPQHFGDGTRLSIL.

The chain is built from TRBV10-3 and TRBJ1-2; D possibly corresponds to TRBD1 (5 bases). With 6 bases removed from V and 2 bases from J, the gap between germline ends came to 10 bases. This CDR3 contains 13 residues. Looked up from germline, CDR1 is ENHRY and CDR2 is SYGVKD. This chain's CDR3 is CAISSAGNYGYTF. CDR3 nucleotides: TGTGCCATCAGCTCTGCAGGGAACTATGGCTACACCTTC.

CDR3 in amino acids: CSVANGTASTNSPLHF. CDR3 coding DNA: TGCAGCGTTGCAAACGGGACAGCCTCAACTAATTCACCCCTCCACTTT. The V gene is TRBV29-1, the J gene TRBJ1-6, with 7 bases fitting TRBD1. The CDR3 loop spans 16 amino acids. Unmatched junction bases numbered 12, after V lost 4 bases and J lost 6 bases. CDR1 is SQVTM and CDR2 is ANQGSEA in the germline V gene.

The chain carries TRBV11-2 and TRBJ2-6; D remains ambiguous. Germline CDR1 reads SGHAT; CDR2 reads FQNNGV. CDR3 length: 19 residues. Trimming pared 4 bases from V and 0 bases from J, leaving 19 bases between. CDR3 in amino acids: CASSSPWAGPPSGANVLTF. CDR3 in DNA: TGTGCCAGCAGCTCCCCTTGGGCAGGTCCCCCCTCTGGGGCCAACGTCCTGACTTTC.

The chain uses TRBV28 and TRBJ1-3, with 9 bases lining up with TRBD1. The V segment lost 9 bases and the J segment 5 bases; nucleotides outside the gene matches: 8. Germline CDR1 and CDR2: MDHEN and SYDVKM. The CDR3 is made up of 14 amino acids. The CDR3 DNA sequence: TGTGCCAGTTCCCCCGGGACAGGGAGAAACACCATATATTTT. Translating gives CASSPGTGRNTIYF.

V is TRBV7-2 and J is TRBJ2-7, with 7 bases lining up with TRBD2. Germline CDR1 SGHTA, CDR2 FQGNSA. V gave up 3 bases and J gave up 2 bases; unmatched junction bases: 4. The CDR3 spans 14 residues. CDR3 in DNA: TGTGCCAGCAGCTTCTGGGGGGGACCCTACGAGCAGTACTTC. This encodes CASSFWGGPYEQYF.

The chain combines TRBV4-2 with TRBJ2-7; no firm D call. The length of the CDR3 is 15 residues. CDR1 is LGHNA and CDR2 is YNFKEQ in the germline V gene. V lost 0 bases and J lost 5, with 14 bases in between. As DNA, the CDR3 is TGTGCCAGCAGCCAAGAAGAGGCCCAAGACCACGAGCAGTACTTC. Its translation: CASSQEEAQDHEQYF.

The chain is built from TRBV5-5 and TRBJ1-1, with D tentatively TRBD1 (6 bases). Germline V lookup: CDR1 SGHKS, CDR2 YYEKEE (reference sequence). The CDR3 is 14 amino acids. The V and J ends lost 3 bases and 4 bases respectively, with 13 bases between them. CDR3 sequence (DNA): TGTGCCAGCAGCTACCTCATCAGGGGCACTGAAGCTTTCTTT. The encoded protein is CASSYLIRGTEAFF.